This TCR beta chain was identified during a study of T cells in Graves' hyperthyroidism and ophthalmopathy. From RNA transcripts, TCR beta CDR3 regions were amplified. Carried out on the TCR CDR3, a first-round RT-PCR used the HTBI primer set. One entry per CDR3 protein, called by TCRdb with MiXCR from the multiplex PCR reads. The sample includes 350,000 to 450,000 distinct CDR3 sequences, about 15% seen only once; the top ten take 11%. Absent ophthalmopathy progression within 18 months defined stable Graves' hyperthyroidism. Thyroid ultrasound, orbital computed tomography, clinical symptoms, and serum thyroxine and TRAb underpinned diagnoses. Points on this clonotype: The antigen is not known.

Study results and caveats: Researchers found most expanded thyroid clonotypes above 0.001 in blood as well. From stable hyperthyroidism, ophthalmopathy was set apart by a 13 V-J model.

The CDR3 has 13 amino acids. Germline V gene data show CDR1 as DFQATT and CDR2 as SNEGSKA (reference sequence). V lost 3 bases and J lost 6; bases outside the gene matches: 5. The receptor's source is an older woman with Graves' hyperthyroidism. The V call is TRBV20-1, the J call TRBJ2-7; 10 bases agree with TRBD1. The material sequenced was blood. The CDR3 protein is CSASGTGEREQYF. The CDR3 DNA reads TGCAGTGCTAGCGGGACAGGGGAACGCGAGCAGTACTTC.